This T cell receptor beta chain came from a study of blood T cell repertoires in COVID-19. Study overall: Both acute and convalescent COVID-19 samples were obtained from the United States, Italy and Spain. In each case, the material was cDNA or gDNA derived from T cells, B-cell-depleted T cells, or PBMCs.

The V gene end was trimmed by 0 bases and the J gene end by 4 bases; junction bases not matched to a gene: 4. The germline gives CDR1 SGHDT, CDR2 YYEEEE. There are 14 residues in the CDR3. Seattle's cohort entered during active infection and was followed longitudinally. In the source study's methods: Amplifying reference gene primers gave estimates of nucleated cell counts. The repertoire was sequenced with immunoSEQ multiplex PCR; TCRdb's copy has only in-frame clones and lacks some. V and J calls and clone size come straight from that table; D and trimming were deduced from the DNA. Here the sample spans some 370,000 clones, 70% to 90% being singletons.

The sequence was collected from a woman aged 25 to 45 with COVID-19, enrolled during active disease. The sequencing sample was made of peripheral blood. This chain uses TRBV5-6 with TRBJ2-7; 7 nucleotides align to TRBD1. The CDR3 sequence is CASSLDRGRYEQYF. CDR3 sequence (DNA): TGTGCCAGCAGCTTGGACAGGGGTCGGTACGAGCAGTACTTC.